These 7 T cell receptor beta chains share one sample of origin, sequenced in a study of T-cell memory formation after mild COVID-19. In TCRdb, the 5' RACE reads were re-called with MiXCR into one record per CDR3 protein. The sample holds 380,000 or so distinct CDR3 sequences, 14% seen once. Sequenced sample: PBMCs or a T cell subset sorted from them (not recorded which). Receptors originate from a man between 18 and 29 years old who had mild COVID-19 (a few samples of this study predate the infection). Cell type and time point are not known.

The CDR3, as DNA: TGTGCCAGCAGCCGTACAGGGCGCGAGCAGTACGTC. Its translation: CASSRTGREQYV. The chain carries TRBV5-6 and TRBJ2-7; D might be TRBD1 (6 bases). Germline V gene lookup returns CDR1 SGHDT and CDR2 YYEEEE. The CDR3 has 12 residues. Trimming removed 4 bases from V and 6 bases from J, with 11 bases in between.

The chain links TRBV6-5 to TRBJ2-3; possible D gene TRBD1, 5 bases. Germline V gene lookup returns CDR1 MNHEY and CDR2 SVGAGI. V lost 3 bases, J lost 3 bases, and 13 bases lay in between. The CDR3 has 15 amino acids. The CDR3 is CASSYGQGETDTQYF. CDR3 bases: TGTGCCAGCAGTTATGGGCAGGGTGAGACAGATACGCAGTATTTT.

The CDR3 here is CASSVGHSDTQYF. In DNA, the CDR3 is TGTGCCAGCAGCGTAGGACATTCAGATACGCAGTATTTT. This chain uses TRBV9 with TRBJ2-3; D is undetermined. CDR1 is SGDLS and CDR2 is YYNGEE in the germline V gene. The CDR3 is made up of 13 amino acids. Trimming removed 0 bases from V and 4 bases from J, with 6 bases in between.

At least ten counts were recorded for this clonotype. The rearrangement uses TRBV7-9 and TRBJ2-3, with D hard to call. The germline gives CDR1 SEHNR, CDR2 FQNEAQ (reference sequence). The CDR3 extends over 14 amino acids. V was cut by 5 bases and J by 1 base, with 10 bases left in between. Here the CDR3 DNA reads TGTGCCAGCAGCCCATTTACTGGCACAGATACGCAGTATTTT. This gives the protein CASSPFTGTDTQYF.

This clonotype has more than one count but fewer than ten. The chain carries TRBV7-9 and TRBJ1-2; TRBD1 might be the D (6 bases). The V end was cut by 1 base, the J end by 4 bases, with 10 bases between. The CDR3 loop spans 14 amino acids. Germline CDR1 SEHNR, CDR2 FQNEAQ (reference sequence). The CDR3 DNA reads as TGTGCCAGCAGCTTAGAGGGGGAGCGCTATGGCTACACCTTC. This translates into CASSLEGERYGYTF.

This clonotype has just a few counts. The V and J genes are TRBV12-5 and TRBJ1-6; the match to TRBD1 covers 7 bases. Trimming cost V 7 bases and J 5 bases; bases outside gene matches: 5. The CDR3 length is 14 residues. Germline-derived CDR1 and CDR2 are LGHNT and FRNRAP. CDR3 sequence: CASARDSHNSPLHF. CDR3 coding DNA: TGTGCTAGTGCCAGGGACAGCCATAATTCACCCCTCCACTTT.

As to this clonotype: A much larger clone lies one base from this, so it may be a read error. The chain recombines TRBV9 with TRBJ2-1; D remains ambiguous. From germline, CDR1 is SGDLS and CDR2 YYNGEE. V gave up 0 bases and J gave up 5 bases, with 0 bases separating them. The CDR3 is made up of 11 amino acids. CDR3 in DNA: TGTGCCAGCAGCGTAGACAATGAGCAGTTCTTC. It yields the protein CASSVDNEQFF.